This is a list of T cell receptor beta chains from one sample in a study of glioma-infiltrating T cells after dendritic cell vaccination. Profiled with immunoSEQ multiplex PCR; TCRdb holds only in-frame clones, not every one. The sample yields some 91,000 clones, roughly four fifths seen once. The input for sequencing was blood, taken after dendritic cell vaccination. These receptor sequences come from a human donor with glioblastoma. Both conserved end residues are part of each CDR3. Fields, in order: J gene, V gene, D gene, CDR3 length, clone size, CDR3 DNA, CDR3 protein. A D gene is named only where the DNA matches it firmly. Size tells how often a clone was seen (once, few, many) or the class of an expanded clone, and some rows leave it out.

J: TRBJ2-5
V: TRBV7-7
D: TRBD2
length: 15
size: .
DNA: TGTGCCAGCAGACGGGGACTAGCGGGGCCAGAGACCCAGTACTTC
CDR3: CASRRGLAGPETQYF

J: TRBJ1-5
V: TRBV28
D: TRBD1
length: 15
size: .
DNA: TGTGCCAGCAGTCCCGGGACAGGGGGCGTACAGCCCCAGCATTTT
CDR3: CASSPGTGGVQPQHF

J: TRBJ1-5
V: TRBV19
D: .
length: 13
size: once
DNA: TGTGCCAGTAGTAAAACAGGCAATCAGCCCCAGCATTTT
CDR3: CASSKTGNQPQHF

J: TRBJ1-5
V: TRBV5-1
D: TRBD1
length: 15
size: .
DNA: TGCGCCAGCAGTTTACAGGGGGGAAGCAATCAGCCCCAGCATTTT
CDR3: CASSLQGGSNQPQHF

J: TRBJ2-3
V: TRBV6-5
D: .
length: 11
size: .
DNA: TGTGCCAGCAGGGGCCGGGATACGCAGTATTTT
CDR3: CASRGRDTQYF

J: TRBJ1-1
V: TRBV4-2
D: TRBD1
length: 13
size: .
DNA: TGTGCCAGCAGCCTAACAGGGGGCACTGAAGCTTTCTTT
CDR3: CASSLTGGTEAFF

J: TRBJ2-7
V: TRBV2
D: .
length: 12
size: .
DNA: TGTGCCAGCAGTCCTACAGGGTACGAGCAGTACTTC
CDR3: CASSPTGYEQYF

J: TRBJ2-3
V: TRBV4-1
D: TRBD1
length: 15
size: .
DNA: TGCGCCAGCAGCCGGGACAGGGTCTTAATTGATACGCAGTATTTT
CDR3: CASSRDRVLIDTQYF

J: TRBJ1-5
V: TRBV6-1
D: .
length: 14
size: .
DNA: TGTGCCAGCAGTCCACAGGGTAGTGGTCAGCCCCAGCATTTT
CDR3: CASSPQGSGQPQHF

J: TRBJ2-1
V: TRBV9
D: .
length: 16
size: .
DNA: TGTGCCAGCAGCGTCCGGGGTTCTCGCCTCTACAATGAGCAGTTCTTC
CDR3: CASSVRGSRLYNEQFF

J: TRBJ2-1
V: TRBV5-1
D: TRBD2
length: 13
size: .
DNA: TGCGCCAGCAGTTGGGGGGGAGGGCTTGAGCAGTTCTTC
CDR3: CASSWGGGLEQFF

J: TRBJ2-2
V: TRBV18
D: TRBD2
length: 16
size: .
DNA: TGTGCCAGCTCACCGGGACTAGCGGGGAACACCGGGGAGCTGTTTTTT
CDR3: CASSPGLAGNTGELFF

J: TRBJ2-2
V: TRBV29-1
D: TRBD2
length: 18
size: .
DNA: TGCAGCGTCGCAGGGGCTAGCGGGGGCCTTATCAACACCGGGGAGCTGTTTTTT
CDR3: CSVAGASGGLINTGELFF

J: TRBJ2-3
V: TRBV5-4
D: .
length: 14
size: few
DNA: TGTGCCAGCAGCTTGGGGGGGCTCACAGATACGCAGTATTTT
CDR3: CASSLGGLTDTQYF

J: TRBJ2-1
V: TRBV30
D: TRBD2
length: 16
size: few
DNA: TGTGCCTGGAGTTCCCTGACTAGCGGGGGCTACAATGAGCAGTTCTTC
CDR3: CAWSSLTSGGYNEQFF

J: TRBJ2-1
V: TRBV19
D: .
length: 13
size: .
DNA: TGTGCCAGTAGCCCTACCTGGTCCAATGAGCAGTTCTTC
CDR3: CASSPTWSNEQFF

J: TRBJ2-3
V: TRBV5-5
D: TRBD2
length: 16
size: few
DNA: TGTGCCAGCAGCCCAAGACTAGCGGGCACCACAGATACGCAGTATTTT
CDR3: CASSPRLAGTTDTQYF

J: TRBJ1-4
V: TRBV7-2
D: TRBD1
length: 17
size: .
DNA: TGTGCCAGCAGCCCTACAGGACAGGGATTAACTAATGAAAAACTGTTTTTT
CDR3: CASSPTGQGLTNEKLFF

J: TRBJ1-1
V: TRBV11-2
D: TRBD1
length: 17
size: .
DNA: TGTGCCAGCAGCGTGAGTCCGAGGGGGCCCCGGGCCACTGAAGCTTTCTTT
CDR3: CASSVSPRGPRATEAFF

J: TRBJ2-5
V: TRBV5-6
D: .
length: 14
size: .
DNA: TGTGCCAGCAGCGGGGGGAGTGCAGAAGAGACCCAGTACTTC
CDR3: CASSGGSAEETQYF

J: TRBJ2-2
V: TRBV5-1
D: TRBD2
length: 17
size: .
DNA: TGCGCCAGCAGCCCAAAAGCGGGAGGAACGAACACCGGGGAGCTGTTTTTT
CDR3: CASSPKAGGTNTGELFF

J: TRBJ1-1
V: TRBV5-4
D: TRBD1
length: 16
size: .
DNA: TGTGCCAGCAGCAAACTAAAGACAGGGGGCGCGACTGAAGCTTTCTTT
CDR3: CASSKLKTGGATEAFF

J: TRBJ1-1
V: TRBV6-1
D: TRBD1
length: 13
size: .
DNA: TGTGCCAGCAGCATCGACGGGACAGGGAGAGCTTTCTTT
CDR3: CASSIDGTGRAFF

J: TRBJ2-3
V: TRBV11-3
D: .
length: 15
size: .
DNA: TGTGCCAGCAGCCCGGCGGAGAGGGGCACAGATACGCAGTATTTT
CDR3: CASSPAERGTDTQYF

J: TRBJ1-1
V: TRBV2
D: .
length: 11
size: .
DNA: TGTGCCAGCAGTGAACGCACTGAAGCTTTCTTT
CDR3: CASSERTEAFF

J: TRBJ1-1
V: TRBV27
D: .
length: 14
size: .
DNA: TGTGCCAGCAGTTTATTGGTAGGGGGCACTGAAGCTTTCTTT
CDR3: CASSLLVGGTEAFF

J: TRBJ1-4
V: TRBV6-6
D: .
length: 15
size: .
DNA: TGTGCCAGCCAACCTTCAGGGGATGCTAATGAAAAACTGTTTTTT
CDR3: CASQPSGDANEKLFF

J: TRBJ2-5
V: TRBV6-5
D: TRBD2
length: 16
size: .
DNA: TGTGCCAGCAGTTACGGAGCGGGAGGGCCGAGGGAGACCCAGTACTTC
CDR3: CASSYGAGGPRETQYF

J: TRBJ1-2
V: TRBV19
D: TRBD1
length: 15
size: .
DNA: TGTGCCAGTAGTCCTACCGGGACAGGGAACTATGGCTACACCTTC
CDR3: CASSPTGTGNYGYTF

J: TRBJ1-4
V: TRBV23-1
D: TRBD1
length: 18
size: .
DNA: TGCGCCAGCAGTCAATGGACAGGGTTTGGGGCCTACAATGAAAAACTGTTTTTT
CDR3: CASSQWTGFGAYNEKLFF

J: TRBJ2-7
V: TRBV18
D: .
length: 14
size: .
DNA: TGTGCCAGCTCACCAACGGAGACAGGCTACGAGCAGTACTTC
CDR3: CASSPTETGYEQYF

J: TRBJ2-5
V: TRBV5-1
D: TRBD2
length: 18
size: .
DNA: TGCGCCAGCAGCACAGGGACTAGCGGGGCTAAACCCACAGAGACCCAGTACTTC
CDR3: CASSTGTSGAKPTETQYF

J: TRBJ1-2
V: TRBV30
D: .
length: 12
size: .
DNA: TGTGCCGGGATCCAGACAGGTTATGGCTACACCTTC
CDR3: CAGIQTGYGYTF